This paragraph reports one T cell receptor (beta chain). Its binding antigen is unknown. No much larger clonotype is one base removed from it; base qualities were not supplied. This sample is part of a study of shared clonotypes between healthy human individuals (TCRdb year 2020). About the full investigation: The cohort included three men and a couple of women between 18 and 49 years of age. Per donor, three plates each were used for CD4 naive and CD4 memory, two for CD8 naive, and one for CD8 memory. To estimate repertoire size and how much clonotype sharing occurs between individuals, the study deeply sequenced the blood TCR repertoires of roughly 5 healthy adults. Libraries were prepared and TCR repertoires were sequenced by different laboratories using diverse techniques, in order to increase sequencing depth and limit assay-specific biases. Per donor, leukapheresis produced somewhere between about 0.94 and 9 billion PBMCs.

TCR CDR3 regions were amplified from genomic DNA by multiplex PCR using the deep immunoSEQ assay. Extracted genomic DNA from each cell subset was spread evenly across all wells of several immunoSEQ 96-well plates, with each plate serving as a replicate. For sorted subsets, each replicate PCR was loaded with approximately 190 ng genomic DNA, equivalent to approximately 33,000 T cell genomes. Purified libraries were measured with a Qubit 3.0 fluorometer, size-checked on a Bioanalyzer 2100, and measured again with the KAPA Library Quantification kit. Every immunoSEQ 96-well plate was sequenced on a dedicated single-read 150-cycle Illumina NextSeq 550 flow cell. On the study's bioinformatics: Because the immunoSEQ output held only junctional sequences and lacked quality scores, the filtering could not match the filtering applied to full-length reads. To assign V/J genes and CDR3, sequences were annotated using PyIR, a Python wrapper for IgBLAST v1.9, with IMGT germline references. Reads were filtered out if the reads had weak V/J assignments (E-value above 1e-6), no CDR3, stop codons, out-of-frame junctions, or ambiguous translated residues. V3J clonotypes were defined as sequences sharing the same inferred V gene, J gene, and CDR3 amino acid sequence. Percentage overlap between repertoires was calculated by dividing the number of shared unique clonotypes by the size of the smaller repertoire. Repertoire richness was assessed with RTK rarefaction, the Chao1 estimator, and Recon v2.1 estimates of unobserved clonotypes. OLGA was used to compute generation probabilities for all TCRbeta clonotypes that the gDNA method yielded from a handful of donors. What TCRdb holds here is the immuneACCESS table cut down to in-frame rearrangements. Part of the clones is not present; checked against another copy, under half of the missing clones reflect an unresolved V gene, and the others are unexplained. The DNA was the basis for D and trimming; V, J and clone size are from that table. The sample table contains over a million clones; only one count was recorded for approximately 98.5% of them. The leading ten clones occupy about 0.34% of the sample.

The donors were healthy, HIV-negative adults with no recently reported acute infections or vaccinations. All donors were Caucasian adults living in Nashville, Tennessee, USA. CD4+ T cells were enriched by magnetic negative selection; naive cells were then positively selected on CD45RA, and the negative fraction formed the memory subset. Blood was collected by leukapheresis, and PBMCs were isolated by Ficoll-Histopaque density gradient centrifugation and then cryopreserved in liquid nitrogen vapor phase. Analytical flow cytometry was used to check the purity and quantity of each magnetically sorted T cell population. Each sorted fraction had its genomic DNA isolated and then quantified by UV absorbance on a Nanodrop 2000c. The germline V end is reduced by 0 bases and the J end by 5 bases; junction bases left unmatched: 11. The germline V gene supplies CDR1 SGHRS and CDR2 YFSETQ. The CDR3 measures 16 amino acids from cysteine to phenylalanine. The read is trimmed to its CDR3 DNA, 48 bases read in frame from base 1.

What the work shows at the level of the full study, not this receptor alone: Incomplete sequencing was indicated by rarefaction of sorted-subset datasets, despite the large sequencing depth. Compared with non-shared clonotypes, clonotypes shared by all four sorted-subset donors had higher generation probabilities. Sharing across several donors was observed for approximately 5% of naive CD4, less than 4% of naive CD8, roughly 2.3% of memory CD4, and around 0.4% of memory CD8 clonotypes. Naive subsets generally had larger estimated clonotype richness than memory subsets. The genetic and exposure-history diversity represented was limited by the small number of donors. Sampling was restricted to blood, and TCR repertoires in tissues likely differ from the TCR repertoires found in blood. Pairwise subsampling led to the expectation that sequencing depth would affect the degree of clonotype sharing among donors.

Sequencing was carried out using naive CD4+ T cells sorted from blood. The meaning of the sample's cell subset or site label: CD45RA+ positively selected. The chain couples TRBV5-1 to TRBJ2-7; TRBD1 aligns with 7 central bases. The sequence came from a man younger than 40 in good health. The CDR3 protein: CASSLAIGGQAHEQYF. The nucleotide sequence is TGCGCCAGCAGCTTGGCCATTGGTGGACAGGCCCACGAGCAGTACTTC.